These 24 T cell receptor beta chains originate from one sample sequenced in a study of identical twins. TCRdb processed the 5' RACE reads anew with MiXCR; each CDR3 protein has one entry. The sample includes around 1.7 million distinct CDR3 sequences, around 29% of them seen just once. Sequences were obtained from cord blood. The receptors shown here come from a newborn girl in good health.

In this sample, this clonotype turned up a few times. This sequence joins TRBV2 and TRBJ1-5; the match to TRBD1 covers 8 bases. Germline CDR1 is SNHLY and CDR2 is FYNNEI. With 8 bases clipped from V and 3 bases from J, the junction kept 9 bases outside the gene matches. CDR3 length: 15 residues. The CDR3 nucleotides read TGTGCCAGCGTGACCAGCAGGGGGCTCAATCAGCCCCAGCATTTT. Its protein product is CASVTSRGLNQPQHF.

This clonotype occurred a few times. V usage is TRBV20-1 and J usage is TRBJ1-2; the D is unclear. The CDR3 runs 11 residues. The germline gives CDR1 DFQATT, CDR2 SNEGSKA (reference sequence). Trimming removed 6 bases at V and 2 bases at J, with 7 bases between. DNA for the CDR3: TGCAGTGCCTACTCCAACTATGGCTACACCTTC. It yields the protein CSAYSNYGYTF.

This clonotype showed up just a few times. This chain links TRBV6-5 with TRBJ2-1; 7 positions agree with TRBD2. CDR3 length: 19 amino acids. CDR1 MNHEY and CDR2 SVGAGI come from the germline V gene. The J segment lost 2 bases and the V segment lost 3 bases, leaving 16 bases of the junction unmatched. CDR3 DNA sequence: TGTGCCAGCAGTTATTCGAGAAGCCGCGCCGGGGGGACCTACAATGAGCAGTTCTTC. Protein: CASSYSRSRAGGTYNEQFF.

The CDR3 DNA follows: TGTGCCATCAATTCGGGACGCCGCACAGATACGCAGTATTTT. This codes for CAINSGRRTDTQYF. The gene calls are TRBV10-3 and TRBJ2-3, with D perhaps given as TRBD1 or TRBD2 (5 bases each). With 7 bases removed from V and 1 base from J, the gap between germline ends came to 12 bases. The CDR3 has 14 amino acids. Germline loops: CDR1 ENHRY, CDR2 SYGVKD.

This clonotype has a handful of counts. The chain uses TRBV20-1 and TRBJ2-3; TRBD2 agrees at 7 bases. Germline CDR1 and CDR2: DFQATT and SNEGSKA (reference sequence). This CDR3 region has 14 residues. Germline trimming cut 6 bases from V and 1 base from J; bases unmatched to any gene: 7. In DNA form, the CDR3 reads TGCAGTGCCTGGACTAGGGAGGGCACAGATACGCAGTATTTT. This codes for CSAWTREGTDTQYF.

The table lists this clonotype with a few counts. An end of the junction differs from the germline gene, which may be a read error. V and J are TRBV11-2 and TRBJ2-3; D is ambiguous. The CDR3 runs 19 residues. The germline V gene encodes CDR1 SGHAT and CDR2 FQNNGV. CDR3 sequence (DNA): TGTGCCAGCAGCCTAGAGTATTTCGGTAGCCCTTCTAGCACAGATACGCAGTATTTT. It yields the protein CASSLEYFGSPSSTDTQYF.

The chain joins TRBV20-1 to TRBJ2-1; D not resolved. CDR1 is DFQATT, CDR2 SNEGSKA, per germline (reference sequence). The CDR3 spans 18 residues. Trimming removed 3 bases from V and 0 bases from J, with 21 bases in between. The CDR3 loop is CSARPSIDGYGSYNEQFF. The DNA for the CDR3 is TGCAGTGCTAGGCCCTCCATAGACGGGTACGGCTCCTACAATGAGCAGTTCTTC.

The chain has TRBV19 and TRBJ2-7; D could derive from TRBD1 or TRBD2 (6 bases each). In germline, CDR1 is LNHDA, CDR2 SQIVND (reference sequence). V lost 7 bases, J lost 3 bases, and 19 bases lay in between. There are 15 residues in the CDR3. The CDR3: CASISPRDTLYEQYF. The CDR3 bases are TGTGCCAGTATATCCCCGCGGGACACCCTCTACGAGCAGTACTTC.

This clonotype was seen a handful of times. The chain uses TRBV5-1 and TRBJ2-5; a possible D gene is TRBD2 (5 bases). Trimming stripped 4 bases from V and 4 bases from J, with 11 bases between. The CDR3 has 13 residues. The germline gives CDR1 SGHRS, CDR2 YFSETQ. CDR3 DNA: TGCGCCAGCAGCCTGGACTTCTTAGAGACCCAGTACTTC. Amino acid sequence: CASSLDFLETQYF.

V gene TRBV6-5 combines with J gene TRBJ2-1, with 7 bases lining up with TRBD2. The DNA end lines up better with TRBJ2-7; the J call may be wrong. Germline V gene data show CDR1 as MNHEY and CDR2 as SVGAGI. This CDR3 has 16 residues. DNA for the CDR3: TGTGCCAGCAGTTACACCACTAGCGTACCCTACAATGAGCAGTACTTC. This gives the protein CASSYTTSVPYNEQYF.

The rearrangement joins TRBV9 to TRBJ2-1; possibly TRBD1 or TRBD2 for D (5 bases each). The CDR3 is 13 residues long. V shed 4 bases and J shed 7 bases, with 12 bases lying between them. CDR1 SGDLS and CDR2 YYNGEE come from the germline V gene. The CDR3 DNA follows: TGTGCCAGCAGCCTAAATGAGGGGAATGAGCAGTTCTTC. The encoded protein is CASSLNEGNEQFF.

This clonotype has more than one count but fewer than ten. This chain joins TRBV6-1 and TRBJ2-1; D unresolved. Germline CDR1 is MNHNS and CDR2 is SASEGT. Trimming cost V 3 bases and J 5 bases, with 11 bases left between them. The CDR3 spans 14 residues. CDR3 region: CASSESGPDNEQFF. Written as DNA, the CDR3 is TGTGCCAGCAGTGAGAGTGGGCCCGACAATGAGCAGTTCTTC.

This clonotype was observed a handful of times. The gene calls are TRBV20-1 and TRBJ2-4; 10 bases agree with TRBD2. The J call may be mistaken, given a closer DNA end match to TRBJ2-7. CDR1 DFQATT and CDR2 SNEGSKA come from the germline V gene (reference sequence). There are 13 residues in the CDR3. CDR3 coding DNA: TGCAGTGCTCCCCCTAGCGGGAGCTACGAGCAGTACTTC. Amino acids: CSAPPSGSYEQYF.

This chain links TRBV3-1 with TRBJ1-2, with D unclear. Germline loops: CDR1 LGHDT, CDR2 YNNKEL (reference sequence). The CDR3 runs to 15 residues. Trimming took 4 bases from V and 0 from J, leaving 12 bases between them. The CDR3 DNA follows: TGTGCCAGCAGCCCCTTCGGCCTTTCTAACTATGGCTACACCTTC. It specifies CASSPFGLSNYGYTF.

J is TRBJ2-3 and V is TRBV4-2; 11 nucleotides match TRBD1. The CDR3 covers 16 residues. The V segment lost 0 bases and the J segment 5 bases; nucleotides outside the gene matches: 4. In germline, CDR1 is LGHNA, CDR2 YNFKEQ. The DNA for the CDR3 is TGTGCCAGCAGCCAAGACGGACAGGGGGCGGGAGATACGCAGTATTTT. This gives the protein CASSQDGQGAGDTQYF.

This clonotype was detected ten times or more. The chain is built from TRBV5-1 and TRBJ2-7, with unresolved D. The CDR3 loop spans 13 amino acids. Trimming stripped 1 base from V and 2 bases from J, with 7 bases between. CDR1 and CDR2 (germline): SGHRS, YFSETQ. CDR3: CASSLSSPYEQYF. CDR3 in DNA: TGCGCCAGCAGCTTGAGTTCCCCCTACGAGCAGTACTTC.

The chain is built from TRBV7-2 and TRBJ2-3; TRBD1 is a possible D gene (7 bases). Germline V gene lookup returns CDR1 SGHTA and CDR2 FQGNSA. The CDR3 covers 17 residues. Trimming cost V 3 bases and J 4 bases, with 20 bases left between them. CDR3 DNA: TGTGCCAGCAGCTTTCCGGTTCACGGAGGGGGCTCAGATACGCAGTATTTT. Protein sequence: CASSFPVHGGGSDTQYF.

V and J are TRBV5-1 and TRBJ2-7; D is unclear. V was cut by 0 bases and J by 3 bases, with 10 bases left in between. Germline V gives CDR1 SGHRS, CDR2 YFSETQ. The CDR3 totals 14 residues. This CDR3 reads CASSLVKGYYEQYF. The CDR3 region has the DNA TGCGCCAGCAGCTTGGTAAAGGGCTACTACGAGCAGTACTTC.

In this sample, this clonotype turned up a few times. V is TRBV24-1 and J is TRBJ1-5, with D possibly TRBD1 on 6 matching bases. Trimming stripped 4 bases from V and 7 bases from J, with 16 bases between. Germline assignment: CDR1 KGHDR and CDR2 SFDVKD. This CDR3 region has 15 residues. CDR3 protein: CATSDSRGLFQPQHF. As DNA, the CDR3 is TGTGCCACCAGTGACTCTCGGGGGCTTTTCCAGCCCCAGCATTTT.

This clonotype has ten or more counts. This chain links TRBV14 with TRBJ1-6; unclear D gene. CDR1 and CDR2 from the germline V gene are SGHDN and FVKESK. V was pared by 3 bases and J by 6 bases, with 9 bases between. CDR3 size: 14 residues. The CDR3 sequence: CASSQGAGNSPLHF. CDR3 DNA sequence: TGTGCCAGCAGCCAGGGCGCGGGTAATTCACCCCTCCACTTT.

The V and J genes are TRBV19 and TRBJ2-6, with D uncertain. In germline, CDR1 is LNHDA, CDR2 SQIVND (reference sequence). Trimming removed 7 bases from V and 0 bases from J, with 10 bases in between. The CDR3 consists of 15 residues. The CDR3 is CASTPISSGANVLTF. The CDR3 DNA is TGTGCCAGTACCCCGATTTCCTCTGGGGCCAACGTCCTGACTTTC.

CDR3 coding DNA: TGTGCCAGTAAGGACACAGATACGCAGTATTTT. It yields the protein CASKDTDTQYF. The rearrangement uses TRBV25-1 and TRBJ2-3; D gene unclear. The length of the CDR3 is 11 residues. With 9 bases removed from V and 2 bases from J, the gap between germline ends came to 6 bases. CDR1 is MGHDK, CDR2 SYGVNS, per germline.

The rearrangement links TRBV14 to TRBJ1-2; tentative D call: TRBD1 (5 bases). This CDR3 contains 18 residues. Trimming took 0 bases from V and 4 from J, leaving 21 bases between them. Germline loops: CDR1 SGHDN, CDR2 FVKESK. The DNA of the CDR3 is TGTGCCAGCAGCCAAGATGTTTGGCCCGCCGGTGGGGGCTATGGCTACACCTTC. It encodes CASSQDVWPAGGGYGYTF.

The chain joins TRBV12-3 or TRBV12-4 to TRBJ2-1; 7 nucleotides align to TRBD2. The trim removed 5 bases at V and 9 bases at J, leaving 13 bases unmatched. The length of the CDR3 is 15 residues. This CDR3 reads CASSPRDYGRPEQFF. DNA of the CDR3: TGTGCCAGCAGTCCCCGGGACTATGGCCGCCCTGAGCAGTTCTTC.